The entry that follows covers one T cell receptor beta chain sequence. The antigen remains undetermined. The entry originates in a study of shared clonotypes between healthy human individuals. Study-level findings and limits: Clonotypes shared by all four sorted-subset donors had higher generation probabilities than non-shared clonotypes. Only blood samples were collected, and tissue repertoires likely differ. An anticipated effect of sequencing depth on clonotype sharing among donors was recognized.

In germline, CDR1 is SGHVS, CDR2 FNYEAQ. This CDR3 contains 15 residues. The V and J ends lost 0 bases and 6 bases respectively, with 14 bases between them. Profiling relied on immunoSEQ multiplex PCR, and the TCRdb table lists in-frame clones only, not all of them. The sample lists around 690,000 clones, 90% seen once, with roughly 36% in the top ten. The receptor's source is a man aged 18 to 30 in good health. Some clones in this sample may be carry-over from other donors' samples. The genes are TRBV7-6 and TRBJ1-2; TRBD1 is a possible D gene (5 bases). Sequencing input: memory CD8+ T cells from PBMCs. Subset defined: CD45RO+ cells pooled with CCR7-negative TemRA cells. In nucleotides, the CDR3 is TGTGCCAGCAGCTTAGCCCCAGGGACGGCCGATGGCTACACCTTC. Translated: CASSLAPGTADGYTF.